The entry below gives a single T cell receptor beta chain sequence along with its context. Antigen: not known. This entry belongs to a study of T cells in tumors after PD-1 blockade. Turning to the study itself: A subset received ongoing vismodegib 150 mg daily alongside anti-PD-1 therapy. The study, taken as a whole, reports: Expanded exhausted CD8+ clones after therapy were mostly novel clonotypes.

Trimming removed 0 bases at V and 1 base at J, with 11 bases between. Germline CDR1 and CDR2: SGHRS and YFSETQ. This CDR3 has 16 amino acids. Libraries were prepared by immunoSEQ multiplex PCR; TCRdb keeps only in-frame clonotypes and omits some of them. There are thousands of clones in the sample; 68% occur only once, and approximately 5% lies in the top ten. Before and after PD-1 blockade, biopsies were collected from the same primary tumor site. This specimen consisted of tumor tissue, obtained before anti-PD-1 treatment. The sequence was obtained from a human donor with basal cell carcinoma. The genes are TRBV5-1 and TRBJ2-1, with unresolved D. The CDR3 protein is CASSLARQKSYNEQFF. The DNA of the CDR3 is TGCGCCAGCAGCTTGGCCCGGCAGAAGTCCTACAATGAGCAGTTCTTC.